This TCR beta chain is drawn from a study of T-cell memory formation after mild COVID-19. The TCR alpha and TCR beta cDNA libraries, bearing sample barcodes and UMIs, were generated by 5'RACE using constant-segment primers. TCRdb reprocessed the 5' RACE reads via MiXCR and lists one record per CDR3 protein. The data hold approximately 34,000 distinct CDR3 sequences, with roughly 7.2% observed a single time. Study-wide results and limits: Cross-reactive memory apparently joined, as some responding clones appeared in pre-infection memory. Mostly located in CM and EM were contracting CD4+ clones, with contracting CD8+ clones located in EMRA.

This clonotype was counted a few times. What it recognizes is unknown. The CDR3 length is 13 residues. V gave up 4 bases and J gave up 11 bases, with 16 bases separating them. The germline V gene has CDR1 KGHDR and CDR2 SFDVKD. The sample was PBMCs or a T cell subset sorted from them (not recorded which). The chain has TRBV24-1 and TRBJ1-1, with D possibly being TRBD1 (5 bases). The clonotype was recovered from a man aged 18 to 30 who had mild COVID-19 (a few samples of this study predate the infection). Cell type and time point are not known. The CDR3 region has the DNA TGTGCCACCAGTGACCTGAGGACATCTAAGGCTTTCTTT. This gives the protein CATSDLRTSKAFF.